The text below deals with one TCR beta chain. Participant age was roughly 18 to 90 years, and participants resided in 20 to 30 US areas. Participants were placed into cohorts based on the clinical history they reported. This CDR3 comprises 16 residues. Trimming at V came to 7 bases and at J to 4 bases, leaving 13 bases not matched to a gene. The germline gives CDR1 LGHDT, CDR2 YNNKEL (reference sequence). This sample is part of a study of blood T cell repertoires in COVID-19. This table comes from immunoSEQ multiplex PCR, and its TCRdb copy is limited to in-frame clones, with some not included. The data hold over 250,000 clones, with 87% observed a single time.

The receptor's source is a woman between 18 and 30 years old who had recovered from COVID-19. J is TRBJ1-1 and V is TRBV3-1 (or the pseudogene TRBV3-2), with 9 bases matching TRBD1. The sequencing input was PBMCs or T cells enriched from blood (not recorded which). The CDR3, as DNA: TGTGCCAGCACCTACGCCATGGGACAGGGAATCACTGAAGCTTTCTTT. Its translation is CASTYAMGQGITEAFF.